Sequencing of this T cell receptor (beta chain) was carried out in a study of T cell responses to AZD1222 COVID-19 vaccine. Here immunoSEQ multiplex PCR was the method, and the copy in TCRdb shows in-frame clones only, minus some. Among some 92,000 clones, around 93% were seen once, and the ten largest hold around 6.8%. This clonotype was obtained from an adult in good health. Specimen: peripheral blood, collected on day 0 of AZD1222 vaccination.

The CDR3 reads CASRTGFRNTIYF. Written as DNA, the CDR3 is TGTGCCAGCAGGACAGGGTTCCGGAACACCATATATTTT. This chain joins TRBV28 and TRBJ1-3, with 7 nucleotides matching TRBD1. Germline CDR1 and CDR2: MDHEN and SYDVKM. The CDR3 is made up of 13 amino acids. The V and J ends lost 6 bases and 7 bases, in that order; junction bases with no gene match: 6.